Listed here is a single TCR beta chain. CDR3 length equals 15 residues. In germline, CDR1 is MNHNY, CDR2 SVGAGI (reference sequence). V was clipped by 2 bases and J by 6 bases; unmatched bases: 7. This specimen comes from a study of cytomegalovirus exposure and HLA in healthy donors. The PCR was carried out with 60 Vbeta primers and 13 Jbeta primers. The protocol was immunoSEQ multiplex PCR, while the TCRdb copy is restricted to in-frame clones and leaves out a portion. Of under 200,000 clones listed, 77% were seen once; the top ten hold roughly 2.6%. The TCR comes from a woman aged 40 to 55 in good health and CMV-seropositive. This chain links TRBV6-6 with TRBJ1-3; 7 bases match TRBD1. The specimen was PBMCs. This CDR3 reads CASSYGAGGLNTIYF. CDR3 nucleotides: TGTGCCAGCAGTTACGGGGCAGGGGGATTAAACACCATATATTTT.